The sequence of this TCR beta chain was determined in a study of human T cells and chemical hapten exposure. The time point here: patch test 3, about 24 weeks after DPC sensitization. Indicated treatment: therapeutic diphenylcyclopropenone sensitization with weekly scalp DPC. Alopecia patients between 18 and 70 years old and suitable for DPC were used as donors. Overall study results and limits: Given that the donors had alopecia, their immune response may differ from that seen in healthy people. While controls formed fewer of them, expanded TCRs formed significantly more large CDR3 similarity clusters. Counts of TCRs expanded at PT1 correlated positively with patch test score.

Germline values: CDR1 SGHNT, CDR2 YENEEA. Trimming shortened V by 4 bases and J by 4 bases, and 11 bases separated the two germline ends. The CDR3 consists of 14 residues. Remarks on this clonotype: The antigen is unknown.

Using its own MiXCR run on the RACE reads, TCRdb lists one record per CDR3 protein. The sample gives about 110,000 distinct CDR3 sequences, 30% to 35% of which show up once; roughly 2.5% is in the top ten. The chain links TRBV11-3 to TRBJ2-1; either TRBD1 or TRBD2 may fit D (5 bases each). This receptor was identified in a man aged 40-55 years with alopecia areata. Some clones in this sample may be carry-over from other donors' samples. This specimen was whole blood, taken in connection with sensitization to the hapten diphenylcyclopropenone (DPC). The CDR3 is CASSSGTDYNEQFF. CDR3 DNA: TGTGCCAGCAGCTCCGGGACCGATTACAATGAGCAGTTCTTC.